A selection of T cell receptor beta chains follows, all from one sample in a study of blood T cell repertoires in COVID-19. Here immunoSEQ multiplex PCR was the method, and the copy in TCRdb shows in-frame clones only, minus some. There are roughly 68,000 clones in the sample; about nine tenths occur only once, and around 0.52% lies in the top ten. The specimen sequenced was peripheral blood. These receptor sequences come from a man aged 45-65 years with COVID-19, enrolled during active disease. Both conserved end residues are part of each CDR3. D genes are given only for firm matches. Size is stated for part of the rows, as once, few or many counts, or as a class when the clone is expanded.

>NA|TRBJ2-1|TRBV11-3|TRBD2
TGTGCCAGCAGCTCGGGGACTAGCGTGAGCTCCTACAATGAGCAGTTCTTC
CASSSGTSVSSYNEQFF
>NA|TRBJ2-3|TRBV7-6|TRBD2
TGTGCCAGCAGCTCAGCGGGAGGCCGGATCACAGATACGCAGTATTTT
CASSSAGGRITDTQYF
>once|TRBJ1-1|TRBV20-1|NA
TGCAGTGCTAGTCGAGACATGAACACTGAAGCTTTCTTT
CSASRDMNTEAFF
>NA|TRBJ2-2|TRBV9|TRBD1
TGTGCCAGCAGCCCCCCGGACAGGTTGTACACCGGGGAGCTGTTTTTT
CASSPPDRLYTGELFF
>NA|TRBJ2-7|TRBV11-2|NA
TGTGCCAGCAGATCGAAGGGCGGACAAAGCTCCTACGAGCAGTACTTC
CASRSKGGQSSYEQYF
>NA|TRBJ1-1|TRBV7-2|NA
TGTGCCAGCAGCCTAACAGAGAACACTGAAGCTTTCTTT
CASSLTENTEAFF
>NA|TRBJ2-2|TRBV6-2/TRBV6-3|NA
TGTGCCAGCATCCCCAGGGGACCCACCGGGGAGCTGTTTTTT
CASIPRGPTGELFF
>NA|TRBJ2-1|TRBV4-3|TRBD2
TGCGCCAGCAGCCAAGTGCGGGGGGGGGCTTACAATGAGCAGTTCTTC
CASSQVRGGAYNEQFF
>NA|TRBJ2-7|TRBV19|NA
TGTGCCAGTAGTTCACAGGGCCCAGCGCCGTTATACGTTCCCGAGCAGTACTTC
CASSSQGPAPLYVPEQYF
>NA|TRBJ1-1|TRBV6-6|TRBD1
TGTGCCATCTCCCTGACAGGGGTGAACACTGAAGCTTTCTTT
CAISLTGVNTEAFF
>NA|TRBJ1-1|TRBV29-1|TRBD1
TGCAGCGTTGGTCGGCAGGGGGTAGGAAACACTGAAGCTTTCTTT
CSVGRQGVGNTEAFF
>NA|TRBJ2-7|TRBV21-1|NA
TGTGCCAGCAGCAAAGTCCCCCCCCAGGGGGCGCGGTGGGAGCAGTACTTC
CASSKVPPQGARWEQYF
>NA|TRBJ1-2|TRBV11-2|TRBD1
TGTGCCAGCAGCTTAACGACAGGGGGCCAGCGGGGCTACACCTTC
CASSLTTGGQRGYTF
>NA|TRBJ2-3|TRBV3-1/TRBV3-2|TRBD2
TGTGCCAGCAGCGGGGGGACTAGCGGGGCTAGCACAGATACGCAGTATTTT
CASSGGTSGASTDTQYF
>NA|TRBJ2-1|TRBV7-8|NA
TGTGCCAGCAGCTTAGACCTAGCTGTAAATGAGCAGTTCTTC
CASSLDLAVNEQFF
>NA|TRBJ1-4|TRBV5-6|NA
TGTGCCAGCAGCTCTGGATGGAAGCGGGGGGTCGCTAATGAAAAACTGTTTTTT
CASSSGWKRGVANEKLFF
>NA|TRBJ2-5|TRBV5-8|NA
TGTGCCAGCAGCTTGAGGGCAGGGGCGGTAGAGACCCAGTACTTC
CASSLRAGAVETQYF
>NA|TRBJ2-1|TRBV25-1|NA
TGTGCCAGCAGTGGGCTAGCGCAAGCCTACAATGAGCAGTTCTTC
CASSGLAQAYNEQFF
>NA|TRBJ2-1|TRBV5-4|NA
TGTGCCAGCAGCTTTGAACAGGCCGAGCAGTTCTTC
CASSFEQAEQFF
>NA|TRBJ2-7|TRBV11-2|TRBD2
TGTGCCAGCAGCTTTAACCTAGCGGGAGGGGAGCAGTACTTC
CASSFNLAGGEQYF
>NA|TRBJ2-1|TRBV5-1|TRBD2
TGCGCCAGCAGCTTGATTGCCCTAGCGGGGGGGGGCTACAATGAGCAGTTCTTC
CASSLIALAGGGYNEQFF
>NA|TRBJ2-5|TRBV11-3|TRBD1
TGTGCCAGCAGCGGGGACAGCCAAGAGACCCAGTACTTC
CASSGDSQETQYF
>NA|TRBJ1-2|TRBV6-5|NA
TGTGCCAGCAGTCGCTCGGGGGGGGGCGGCTACACCTTC
CASSRSGGGGYTF
>NA|TRBJ2-1|TRBV5-1|TRBD2
TGCGCCAGCAGCGGTCGGACTAGCGGGACTTACAATGAGCAGTTCTTC
CASSGRTSGTYNEQFF
>NA|TRBJ1-4|TRBV7-6|TRBD1
TGTGCCAGCAGCTTGGCCGGGACAGGGGGCTTGGCGGATAATGAAAAACTGTTTTTT
CASSLAGTGGLADNEKLFF
>NA|TRBJ1-3|TRBV7-2|NA
TGTGCCAGCAGCTTAGATGGCAGGGCCATATATTTT
CASSLDGRAIYF
>NA|TRBJ2-3|TRBV21-1|NA
TGTGCCAGCAGCAAAGTGACTAGCGGGCGCACAGATACGCAGTATTTT
CASSKVTSGRTDTQYF
>NA|TRBJ2-3|TRBV10-2|NA
TGCGCCACCCGACACACCACAGATACGCAGTATTTT
CATRHTTDTQYF
>NA|TRBJ1-2|TRBV13|TRBD1
TGTGCCAGCAGCTCCACAGGGGACTATGGCTACACCTTC
CASSSTGDYGYTF
>NA|TRBJ1-6|TRBV4-2|TRBD1
TGTGCCAGCAGCTACCAAGGACAGGGTTCACCCCTCCACTTT
CASSYQGQGSPLHF
>medium-sized|TRBJ1-2|TRBV27|NA
TGTGCCAGCAGTTTATCGGCCGGGAATGGCTACACCTTC
CASSLSAGNGYTF
>NA|TRBJ1-2|TRBV6-2/TRBV6-3|NA
TGTGCCAGCAGCCGGCCTCGCTATGGCTACACCTTC
CASSRPRYGYTF
>NA|TRBJ2-7|TRBV30|NA
TGTGCCTGGAGTGTGGGGACTGGACCATACGAGCAGTACTTC
CAWSVGTGPYEQYF
>NA|TRBJ1-1|TRBV7-9|NA
TGTGCCAGCAGCTTAGAGACAGAGAACACTGAAGCTTTCTTT
CASSLETENTEAFF